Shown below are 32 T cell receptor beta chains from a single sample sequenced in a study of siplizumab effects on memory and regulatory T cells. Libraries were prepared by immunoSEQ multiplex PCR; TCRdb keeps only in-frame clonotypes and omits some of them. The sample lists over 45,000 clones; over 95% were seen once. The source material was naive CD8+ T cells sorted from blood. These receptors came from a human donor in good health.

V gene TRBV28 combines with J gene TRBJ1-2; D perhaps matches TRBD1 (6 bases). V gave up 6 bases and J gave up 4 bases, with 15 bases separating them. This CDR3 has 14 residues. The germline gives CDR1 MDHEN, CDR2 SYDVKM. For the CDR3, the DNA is TGTGCCAGCAGACCCACAGGGCTGGGCTATGGCTACACCTTC. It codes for CASRPTGLGYGYTF.

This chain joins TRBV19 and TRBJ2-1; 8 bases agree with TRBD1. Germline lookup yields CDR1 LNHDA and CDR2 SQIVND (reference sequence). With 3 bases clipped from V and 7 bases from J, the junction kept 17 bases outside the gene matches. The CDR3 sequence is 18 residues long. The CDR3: CASSIRTGLLSPDNEQFF. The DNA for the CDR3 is TGTGCCAGTAGTATTAGGACAGGGCTCTTGTCCCCTGATAATGAGCAGTTCTTC.

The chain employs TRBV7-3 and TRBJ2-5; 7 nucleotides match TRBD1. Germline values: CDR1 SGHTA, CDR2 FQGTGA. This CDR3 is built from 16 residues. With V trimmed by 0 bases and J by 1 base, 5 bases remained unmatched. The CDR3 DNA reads TGTGCCAGCAGCTTAACGAGCGCAGGGGGCCAAGAGACCCAGTACTTC. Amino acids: CASSLTSAGGQETQYF.

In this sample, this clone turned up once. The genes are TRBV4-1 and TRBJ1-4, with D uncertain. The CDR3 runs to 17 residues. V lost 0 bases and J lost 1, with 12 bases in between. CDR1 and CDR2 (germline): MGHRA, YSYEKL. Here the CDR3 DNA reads TGCGCCAGCAGCCAAGATCTTTTTGCGTTAACTAATGAAAAACTGTTTTTT. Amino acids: CASSQDLFALTNEKLFF.

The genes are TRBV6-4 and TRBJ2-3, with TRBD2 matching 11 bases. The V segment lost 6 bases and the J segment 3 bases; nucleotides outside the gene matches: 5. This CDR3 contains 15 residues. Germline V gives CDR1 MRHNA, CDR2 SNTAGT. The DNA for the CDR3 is TGTGCCAGCAGCGCCGGGACTAGCGGAACAGATACGCAGTATTTT. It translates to CASSAGTSGTDTQYF.

CDR3 loop: CASSLMVSRSDYEQYF. CDR3 coding DNA: TGTGCCAGCAGCTTAATGGTTAGTCGAAGCGACTACGAGCAGTACTTC. The chain has TRBV11-2 and TRBJ2-7, with D uncertain. Per the germline V gene, CDR1 is SGHAT and CDR2 is FQNNGV. Trimming cost V 2 bases and J 3 bases, with 17 bases left between them. The CDR3 consists of 16 residues.

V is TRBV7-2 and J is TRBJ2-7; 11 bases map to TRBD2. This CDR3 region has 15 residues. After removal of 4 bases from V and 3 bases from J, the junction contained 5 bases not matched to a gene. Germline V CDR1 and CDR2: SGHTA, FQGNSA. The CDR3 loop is CASSSRLAGSYEQYF. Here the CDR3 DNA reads TGTGCCAGCAGCTCCAGACTAGCGGGGAGCTACGAGCAGTACTTC.

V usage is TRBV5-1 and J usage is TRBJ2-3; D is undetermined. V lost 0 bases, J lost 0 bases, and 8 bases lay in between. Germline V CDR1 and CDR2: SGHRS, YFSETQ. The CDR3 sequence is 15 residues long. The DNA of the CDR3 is TGCGCCAGCAGCTTGGGAATCGGGAGCACAGATACGCAGTATTTT. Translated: CASSLGIGSTDTQYF.

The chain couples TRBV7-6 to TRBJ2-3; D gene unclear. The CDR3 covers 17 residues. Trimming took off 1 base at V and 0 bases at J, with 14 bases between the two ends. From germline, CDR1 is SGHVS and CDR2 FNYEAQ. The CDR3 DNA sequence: TGTGCCAGCAGCTTAGAGAGGCCAGAATTTAGCACAGATACGCAGTATTTT. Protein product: CASSLERPEFSTDTQYF.

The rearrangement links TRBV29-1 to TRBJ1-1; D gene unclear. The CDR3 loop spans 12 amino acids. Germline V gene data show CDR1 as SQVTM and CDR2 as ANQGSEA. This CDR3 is CTGTGENTEAFF. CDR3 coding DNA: TGCACAGGAACCGGGGAGAACACTGAAGCTTTCTTT.

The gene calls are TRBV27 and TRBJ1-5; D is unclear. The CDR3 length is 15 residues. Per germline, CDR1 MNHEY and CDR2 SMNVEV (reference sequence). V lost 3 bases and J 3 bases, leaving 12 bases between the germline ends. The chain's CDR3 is CASSLGPVFNQPQHF. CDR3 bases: TGTGCCAGCAGTTTGGGCCCTGTTTTCAATCAGCCCCAGCATTTT.

The CDR3 DNA reads as TGTGCCAGCACCGATCTGGTCCGAAGCAATCAGCCCCAGCATTTT. Protein: CASTDLVRSNQPQHF. The chain is built from TRBV28 and TRBJ1-5; no clear D. The CDR3 has 15 residues. Germline CDR1 MDHEN, CDR2 SYDVKM. V dropped 7 bases and J dropped 1 base, with 14 bases sitting between them.

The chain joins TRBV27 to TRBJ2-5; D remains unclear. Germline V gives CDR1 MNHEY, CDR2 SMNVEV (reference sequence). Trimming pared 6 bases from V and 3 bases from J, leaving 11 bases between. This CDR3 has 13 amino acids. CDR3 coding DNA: TGTGCCAGCAGACCCCTCGCGGAAGAGACCCAGTACTTC. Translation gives CASRPLAEETQYF.

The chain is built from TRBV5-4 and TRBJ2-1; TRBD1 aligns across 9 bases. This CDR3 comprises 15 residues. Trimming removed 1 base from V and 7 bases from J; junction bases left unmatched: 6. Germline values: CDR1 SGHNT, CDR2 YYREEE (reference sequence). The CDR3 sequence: CASSLPGQGGNEQFF. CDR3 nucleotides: TGTGCCAGCAGCTTGCCGGGACAGGGAGGGAATGAGCAGTTCTTC.

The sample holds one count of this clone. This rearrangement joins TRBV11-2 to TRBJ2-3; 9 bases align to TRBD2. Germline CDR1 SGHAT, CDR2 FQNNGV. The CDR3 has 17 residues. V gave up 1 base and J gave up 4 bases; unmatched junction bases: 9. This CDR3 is CASSLGVAGANPDTQYF. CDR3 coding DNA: TGTGCCAGCAGCTTAGGGGTAGCGGGAGCTAACCCAGATACGCAGTATTTT.

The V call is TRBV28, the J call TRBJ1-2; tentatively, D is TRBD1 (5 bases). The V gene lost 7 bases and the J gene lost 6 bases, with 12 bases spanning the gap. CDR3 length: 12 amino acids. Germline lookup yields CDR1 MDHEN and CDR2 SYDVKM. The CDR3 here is CASTWGEDGYTF. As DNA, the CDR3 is TGTGCCAGCACCTGGGGGGAAGATGGCTACACCTTC.

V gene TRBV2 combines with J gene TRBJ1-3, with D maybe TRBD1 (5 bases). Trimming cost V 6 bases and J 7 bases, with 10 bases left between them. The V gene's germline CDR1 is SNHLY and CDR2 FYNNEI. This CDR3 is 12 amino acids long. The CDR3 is CASRLTGNTIYF. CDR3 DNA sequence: TGTGCCAGCAGGCTAACAGGCAACACCATATATTTT.

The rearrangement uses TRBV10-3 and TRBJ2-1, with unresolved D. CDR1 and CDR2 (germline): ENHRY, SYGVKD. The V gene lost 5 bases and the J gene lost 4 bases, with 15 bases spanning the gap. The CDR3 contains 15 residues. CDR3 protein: CAISTHLDTYNEQFF. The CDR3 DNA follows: TGTGCCATCAGTACGCACCTAGACACTTACAATGAGCAGTTCTTC.

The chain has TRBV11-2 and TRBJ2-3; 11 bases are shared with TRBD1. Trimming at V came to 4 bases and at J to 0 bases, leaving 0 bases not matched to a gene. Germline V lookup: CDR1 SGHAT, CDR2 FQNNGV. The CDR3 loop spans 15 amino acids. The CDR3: CASSWDRGSTDTQYF. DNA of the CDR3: TGTGCCAGCAGCTGGGACAGGGGGAGCACAGATACGCAGTATTTT.

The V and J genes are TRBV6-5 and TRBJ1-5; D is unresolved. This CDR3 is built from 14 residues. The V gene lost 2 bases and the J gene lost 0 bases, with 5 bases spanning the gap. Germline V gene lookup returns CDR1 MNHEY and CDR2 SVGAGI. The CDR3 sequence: CASSYKNSNQPQHF. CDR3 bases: TGTGCCAGCAGTTACAAGAATAGCAATCAGCCCCAGCATTTT.

The CDR3 DNA is TGTGCCAGTCGAAGCGGGAGCTTATGGAATGAGCAGTTCTTC. The encoded protein is CASRSGSLWNEQFF. The rearrangement links TRBV19 to TRBJ2-1; 8 bases agree with TRBD2. Germline values: CDR1 LNHDA, CDR2 SQIVND (reference sequence). The CDR3 extends over 14 amino acids. The junction had 10 bases not matched to a gene; V was cut back by 8 bases and J by 7 bases.

The CDR3 spells CASRHDGTGPNQPQHF. CDR3 in DNA: TGTGCCAGCAGACACGATGGGACAGGGCCCAATCAGCCCCAGCATTTT. V gene TRBV6-4 combines with J gene TRBJ1-5, with TRBD1 matching over 9 bases. This CDR3 comprises 16 residues. In germline, CDR1 is MRHNA, CDR2 SNTAGT. V dropped 6 bases and J dropped 3; count of bases not matched to a gene: 9.

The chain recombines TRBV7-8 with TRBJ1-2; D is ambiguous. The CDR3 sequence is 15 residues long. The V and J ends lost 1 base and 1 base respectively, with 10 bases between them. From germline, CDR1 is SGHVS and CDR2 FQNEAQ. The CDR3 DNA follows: TGTGCCAGCAGCTTAGACAGAGAGATTAACTATGGCTACACCTTC. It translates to CASSLDREINYGYTF. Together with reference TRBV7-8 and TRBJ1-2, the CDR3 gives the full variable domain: GAGVSQSPRYKVAKRGQDVALRCDPISGHVSLFWYQQALGQGPEFLTYFQNEAQLDKSGLPSDRFFAERPEGSVSTLKIQRTQQEDSAVYLCASSLDREINYGYTFGSGTRLTVV.

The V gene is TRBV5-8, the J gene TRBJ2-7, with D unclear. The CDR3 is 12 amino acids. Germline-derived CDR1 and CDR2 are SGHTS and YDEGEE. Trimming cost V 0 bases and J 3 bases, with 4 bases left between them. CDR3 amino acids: CASSLGDYEQYF. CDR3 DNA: TGTGCCAGCAGCTTGGGGGACTACGAGCAGTACTTC.

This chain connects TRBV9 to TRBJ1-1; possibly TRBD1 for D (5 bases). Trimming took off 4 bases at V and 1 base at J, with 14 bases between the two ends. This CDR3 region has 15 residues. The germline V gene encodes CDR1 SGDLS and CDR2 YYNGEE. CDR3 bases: TGTGCCAGCAGCCCCTCGGGGACCGGGAACACTGAAGCTTTCTTT. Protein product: CASSPSGTGNTEAFF.

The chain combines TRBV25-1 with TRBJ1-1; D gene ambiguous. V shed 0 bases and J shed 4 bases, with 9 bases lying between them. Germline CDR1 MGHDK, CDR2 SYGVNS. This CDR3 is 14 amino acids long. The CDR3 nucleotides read TGTGCCAGCAGTGAATACGGGATTGGCACTGAAGCTTTCTTT. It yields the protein CASSEYGIGTEAFF.

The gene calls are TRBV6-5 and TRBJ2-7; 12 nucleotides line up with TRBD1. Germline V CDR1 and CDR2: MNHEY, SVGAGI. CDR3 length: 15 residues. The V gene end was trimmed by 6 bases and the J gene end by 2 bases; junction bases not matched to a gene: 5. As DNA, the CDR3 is TGTGCCAGCAGCCCGGGACAGGGGGCCCCCTACGAGCAGTACTTC. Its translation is CASSPGQGAPYEQYF.

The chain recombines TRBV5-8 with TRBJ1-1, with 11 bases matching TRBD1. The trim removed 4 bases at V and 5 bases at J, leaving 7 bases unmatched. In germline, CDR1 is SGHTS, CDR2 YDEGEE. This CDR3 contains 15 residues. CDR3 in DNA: TGTGCCAGCAGCCTGGACAGGGGGCGAAGGACTGAAGCTTTCTTT. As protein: CASSLDRGRRTEAFF.

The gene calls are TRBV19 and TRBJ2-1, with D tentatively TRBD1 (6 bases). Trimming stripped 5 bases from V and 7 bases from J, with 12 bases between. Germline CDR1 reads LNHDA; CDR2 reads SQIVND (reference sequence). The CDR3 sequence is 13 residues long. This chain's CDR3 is CASSVGGWNEQFF. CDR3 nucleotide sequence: TGTGCCAGTAGTGTAGGGGGTTGGAATGAGCAGTTCTTC.

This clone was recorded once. The CDR3 spells CASSLAGVSYEQYF. In DNA form, the CDR3 reads TGTGCCAGCAGCTTAGCGGGGGTCTCCTACGAGCAGTACTTC. V is TRBV7-9 and J is TRBJ2-7; the D call may be TRBD1 or TRBD2 (5 bases each). Trimming removed 0 bases at V and 0 bases at J, with 6 bases between. This CDR3 comprises 14 residues. The germline gives CDR1 SEHNR, CDR2 FQNEAQ (reference sequence). Variable domain in full (rest from reference TRBV7-9 and TRBJ2-7): DTGVSQNPRHKITKRGQNVTFRCDPISEHNRLYWYRQTLGQGPEFLTYFQNEAQLEKSRLLSDRFSAERPKGSFSTLEIQRTEQGDSAMYLCASSLAGVSYEQYFGPGTRLTVT.

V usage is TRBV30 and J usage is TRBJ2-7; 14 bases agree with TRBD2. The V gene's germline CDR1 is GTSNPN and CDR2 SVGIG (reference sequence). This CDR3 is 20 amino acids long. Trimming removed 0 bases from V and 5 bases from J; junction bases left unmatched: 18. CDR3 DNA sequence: TGTGCCTGGAGTGTTGGGTCAGAAGAAGGGACTAGCGGGAGCCCGAACGAGCAGTACTTC. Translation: CAWSVGSEEGTSGSPNEQYF.

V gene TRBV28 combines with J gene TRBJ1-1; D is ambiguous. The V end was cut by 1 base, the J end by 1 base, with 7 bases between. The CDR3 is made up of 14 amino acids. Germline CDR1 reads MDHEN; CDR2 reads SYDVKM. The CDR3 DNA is TGTGCCAGCAGTTTATCCACAAAGAACACTGAAGCTTTCTTT. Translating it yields CASSLSTKNTEAFF.